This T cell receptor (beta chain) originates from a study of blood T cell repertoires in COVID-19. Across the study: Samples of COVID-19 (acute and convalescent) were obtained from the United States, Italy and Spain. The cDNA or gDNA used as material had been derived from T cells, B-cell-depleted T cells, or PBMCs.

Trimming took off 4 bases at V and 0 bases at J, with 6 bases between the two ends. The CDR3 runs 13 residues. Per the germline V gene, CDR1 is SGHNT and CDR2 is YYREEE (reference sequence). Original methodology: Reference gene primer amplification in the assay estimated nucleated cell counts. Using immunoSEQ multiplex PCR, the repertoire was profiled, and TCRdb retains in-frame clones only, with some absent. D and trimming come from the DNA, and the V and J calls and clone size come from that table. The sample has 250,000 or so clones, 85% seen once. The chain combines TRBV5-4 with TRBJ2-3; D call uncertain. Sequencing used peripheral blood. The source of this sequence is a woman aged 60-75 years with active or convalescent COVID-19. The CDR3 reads CASSPISTDTQYF. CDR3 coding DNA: TGTGCCAGCAGCCCCATTAGCACAGATACGCAGTATTTT.